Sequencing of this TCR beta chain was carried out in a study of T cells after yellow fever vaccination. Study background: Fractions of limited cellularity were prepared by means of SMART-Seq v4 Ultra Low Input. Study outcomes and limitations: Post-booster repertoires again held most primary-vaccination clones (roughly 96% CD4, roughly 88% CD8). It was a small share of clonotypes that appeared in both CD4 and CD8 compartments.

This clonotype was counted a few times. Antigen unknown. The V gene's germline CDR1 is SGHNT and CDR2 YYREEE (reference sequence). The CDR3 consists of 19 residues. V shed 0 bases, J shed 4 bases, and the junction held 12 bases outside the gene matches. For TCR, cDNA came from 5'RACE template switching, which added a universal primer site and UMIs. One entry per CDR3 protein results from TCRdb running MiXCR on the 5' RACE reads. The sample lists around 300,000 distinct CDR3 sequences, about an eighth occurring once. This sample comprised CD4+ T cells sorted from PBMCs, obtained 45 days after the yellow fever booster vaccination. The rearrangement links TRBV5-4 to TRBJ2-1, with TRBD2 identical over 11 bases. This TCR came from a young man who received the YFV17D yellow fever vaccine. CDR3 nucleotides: TGTGCCAGCAGCTTGGCCTGGCTAGCGGGAGGCTTTGGGTACAATGAGCAGTTCTTC. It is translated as CASSLAWLAGGFGYNEQFF.